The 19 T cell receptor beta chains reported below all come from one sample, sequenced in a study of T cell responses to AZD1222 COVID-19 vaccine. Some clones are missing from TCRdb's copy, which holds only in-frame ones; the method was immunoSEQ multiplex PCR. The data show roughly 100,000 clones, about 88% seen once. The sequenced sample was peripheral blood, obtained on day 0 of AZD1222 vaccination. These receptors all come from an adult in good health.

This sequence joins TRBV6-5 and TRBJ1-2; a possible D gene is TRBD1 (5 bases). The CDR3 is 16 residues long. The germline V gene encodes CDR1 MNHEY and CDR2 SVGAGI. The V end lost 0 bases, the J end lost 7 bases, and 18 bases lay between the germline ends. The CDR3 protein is CASSYSGRVPIGGYTF. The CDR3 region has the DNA TGTGCCAGCAGTTACTCGGGCAGGGTCCCAATTGGTGGCTACACCTTC.

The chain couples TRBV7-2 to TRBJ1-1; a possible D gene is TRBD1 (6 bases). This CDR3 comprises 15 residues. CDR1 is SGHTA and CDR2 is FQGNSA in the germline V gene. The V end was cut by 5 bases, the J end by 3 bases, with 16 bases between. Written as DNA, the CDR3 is TGTGCCAGCAGCCTTAGGGGGGGGAGGGACACTGAAGCTTTCTTT. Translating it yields CASSLRGGRDTEAFF.

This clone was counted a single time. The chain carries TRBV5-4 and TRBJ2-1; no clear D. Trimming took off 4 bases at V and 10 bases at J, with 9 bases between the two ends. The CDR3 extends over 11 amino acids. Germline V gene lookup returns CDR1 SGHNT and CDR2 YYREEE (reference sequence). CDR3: CASSGLSEQFF. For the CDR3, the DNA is TGTGCCAGCAGCGGGCTGTCAGAGCAGTTCTTC.

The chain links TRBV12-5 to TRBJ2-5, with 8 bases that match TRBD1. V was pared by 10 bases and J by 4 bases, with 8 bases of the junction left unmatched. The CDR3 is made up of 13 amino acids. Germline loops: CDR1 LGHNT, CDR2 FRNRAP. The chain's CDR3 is CATKTGVGETQYF. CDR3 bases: TGTGCTACTAAGACAGGGGTGGGAGAGACCCAGTACTTC.

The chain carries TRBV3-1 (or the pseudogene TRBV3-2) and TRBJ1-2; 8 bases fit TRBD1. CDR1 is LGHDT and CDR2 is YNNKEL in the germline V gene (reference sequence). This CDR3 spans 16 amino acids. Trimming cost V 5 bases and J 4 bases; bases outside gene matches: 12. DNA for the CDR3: TGTGCCAGCAGCTATGGACAGGGACAGGTGGGCTATGGCTACACCTTC. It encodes CASSYGQGQVGYGYTF.

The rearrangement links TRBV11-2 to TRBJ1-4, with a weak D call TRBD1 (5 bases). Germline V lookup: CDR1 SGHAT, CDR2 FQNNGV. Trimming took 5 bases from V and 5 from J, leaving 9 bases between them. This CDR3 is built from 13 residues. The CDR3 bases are TGTGCCAGCAGCAGGGGCCGGAATGAAAAACTGTTTTTT. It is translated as CASSRGRNEKLFF.

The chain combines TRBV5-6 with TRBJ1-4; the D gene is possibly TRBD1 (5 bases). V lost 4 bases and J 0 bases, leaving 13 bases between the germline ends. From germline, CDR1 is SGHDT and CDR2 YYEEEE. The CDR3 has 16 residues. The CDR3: CASSPQGITTNEKLFF. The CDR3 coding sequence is TGTGCCAGCAGCCCGCAGGGAATTACAACTAATGAAAAACTGTTTTTT.

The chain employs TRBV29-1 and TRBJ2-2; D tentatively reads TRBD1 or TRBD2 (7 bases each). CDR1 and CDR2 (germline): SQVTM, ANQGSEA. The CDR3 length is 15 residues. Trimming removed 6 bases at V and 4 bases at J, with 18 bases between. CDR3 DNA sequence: TGCAGCGTCCTTTGGGAGGGGGCGCCCACCGGGGAGCTGTTTTTT. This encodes CSVLWEGAPTGELFF.

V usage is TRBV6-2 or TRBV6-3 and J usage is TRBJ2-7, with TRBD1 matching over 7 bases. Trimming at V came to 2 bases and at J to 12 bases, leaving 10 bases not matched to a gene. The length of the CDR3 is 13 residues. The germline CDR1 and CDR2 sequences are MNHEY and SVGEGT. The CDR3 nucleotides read TGTGCCAGCAGTTACGAGACAGGGCCGTGGTGGTACTTC. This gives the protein CASSYETGPWWYF.

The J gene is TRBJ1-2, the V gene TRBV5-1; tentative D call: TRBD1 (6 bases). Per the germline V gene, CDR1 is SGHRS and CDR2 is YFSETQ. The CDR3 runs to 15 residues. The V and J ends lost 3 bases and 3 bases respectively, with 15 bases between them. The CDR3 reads CASSSTGWEHYGYTF. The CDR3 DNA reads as TGCGCCAGCAGCTCAACAGGGTGGGAACACTATGGCTACACCTTC.

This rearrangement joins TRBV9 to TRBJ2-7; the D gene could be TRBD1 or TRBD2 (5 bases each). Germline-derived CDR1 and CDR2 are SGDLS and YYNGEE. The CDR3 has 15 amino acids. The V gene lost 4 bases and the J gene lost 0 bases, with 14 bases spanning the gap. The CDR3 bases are TGTGCCAGCAGCCCCGGGACGATTAGCTCCTACGAGCAGTACTTC. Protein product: CASSPGTISSYEQYF.

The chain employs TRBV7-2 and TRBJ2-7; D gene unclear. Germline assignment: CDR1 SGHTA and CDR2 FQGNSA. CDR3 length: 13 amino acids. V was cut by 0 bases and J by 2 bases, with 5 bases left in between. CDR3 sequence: CASSLASAYEQYF. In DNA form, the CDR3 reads TGTGCCAGCAGCTTAGCGTCAGCCTACGAGCAGTACTTC.

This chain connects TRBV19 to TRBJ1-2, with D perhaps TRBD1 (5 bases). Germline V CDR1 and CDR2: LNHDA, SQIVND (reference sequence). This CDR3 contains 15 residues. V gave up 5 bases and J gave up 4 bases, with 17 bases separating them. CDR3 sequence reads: CASSELGGRSYGYTF. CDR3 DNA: TGTGCCAGTAGTGAGCTTGGGGGAAGAAGCTATGGCTACACCTTC.

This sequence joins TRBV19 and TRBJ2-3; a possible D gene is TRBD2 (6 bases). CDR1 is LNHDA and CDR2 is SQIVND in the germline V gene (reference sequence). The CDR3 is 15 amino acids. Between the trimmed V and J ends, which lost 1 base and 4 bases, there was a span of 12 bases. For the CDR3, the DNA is TGTGCCAGTAGTATAGCTCGGGGGACCGCAGATACGCAGTATTTT. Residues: CASSIARGTADTQYF.

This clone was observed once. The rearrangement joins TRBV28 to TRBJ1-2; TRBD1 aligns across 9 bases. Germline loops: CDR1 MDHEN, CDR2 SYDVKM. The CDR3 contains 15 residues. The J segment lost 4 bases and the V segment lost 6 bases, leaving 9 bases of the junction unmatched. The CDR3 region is CASRSAGDRAYGYTF. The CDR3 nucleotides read TGTGCCAGCAGATCCGCTGGGGACAGGGCCTATGGCTACACCTTC.

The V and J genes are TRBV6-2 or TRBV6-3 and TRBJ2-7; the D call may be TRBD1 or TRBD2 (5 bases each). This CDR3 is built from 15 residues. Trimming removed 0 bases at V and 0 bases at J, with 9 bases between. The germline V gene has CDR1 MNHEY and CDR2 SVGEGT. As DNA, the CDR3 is TGTGCCAGCAGTTACTCGGGACCGAGCTCCTACGAGCAGTACTTC. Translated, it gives CASSYSGPSSYEQYF.

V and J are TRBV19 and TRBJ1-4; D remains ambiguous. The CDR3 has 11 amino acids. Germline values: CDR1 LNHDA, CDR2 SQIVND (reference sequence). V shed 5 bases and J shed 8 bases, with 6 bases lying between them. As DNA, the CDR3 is TGTGCCAGTAGTTTTGTGGAAAAACTGTTTTTT. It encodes CASSFVEKLFF.

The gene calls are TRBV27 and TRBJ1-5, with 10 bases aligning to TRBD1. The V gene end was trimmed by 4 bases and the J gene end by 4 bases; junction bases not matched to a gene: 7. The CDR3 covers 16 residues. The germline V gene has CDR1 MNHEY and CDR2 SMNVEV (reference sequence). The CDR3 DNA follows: TGTGCCAGCAGTTCACAGGGACAGGGGATGAATCAGCCCCAGCATTTT. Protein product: CASSSQGQGMNQPQHF.

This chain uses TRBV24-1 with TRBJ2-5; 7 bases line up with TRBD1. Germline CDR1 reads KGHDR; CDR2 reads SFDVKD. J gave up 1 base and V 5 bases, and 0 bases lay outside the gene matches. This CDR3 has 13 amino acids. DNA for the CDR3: TGTGCCACCAGTGGACAGGGCCAAGAGACCCAGTACTTC. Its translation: CATSGQGQETQYF.